The clone carrying this TCR beta chain was counted many times. No antigen is known for it. Preparation of the TCRbeta library was carried out with unique molecular identifiers. TCRdb called the PCR reads again in MiXCR, with one record for every CDR3 protein. The sample lists almost 500,000 distinct CDR3 sequences, over 9.5% occurring once. This specimen belongs to a study of T-cell reconstitution after alpha-beta-depleted transplantation in children. Broader study findings: One year after transplant, T-cell counts and diversity came mostly from newly produced T cells. Several hundred expanded graft clones reportedly were the source of alpha-beta T cells about two months after transplant.

The CDR3 extends over 16 amino acids. V trimming: 0 bases; J trimming: 7 bases; junction bases outside the gene matches: 12. Germline V gene data show CDR1 as SGHRS and CDR2 as YFSETQ. The sequence was obtained from a child between 2 and 9 years old with inherited bone marrow failure, due to receive a stem cell transplant. The starting material was PBMCs, obtained before TCRalphabeta/CD19-depleted stem cell transplant. V gene TRBV5-1 combines with J gene TRBJ1-2; 7 bases fit TRBD1. CDR3 residues: CASSLDRGSSSSGYTF. The CDR3 nucleotides read TGCGCCAGCAGCTTGGACAGGGGTTCCTCCTCCTCTGGCTACACCTTC.